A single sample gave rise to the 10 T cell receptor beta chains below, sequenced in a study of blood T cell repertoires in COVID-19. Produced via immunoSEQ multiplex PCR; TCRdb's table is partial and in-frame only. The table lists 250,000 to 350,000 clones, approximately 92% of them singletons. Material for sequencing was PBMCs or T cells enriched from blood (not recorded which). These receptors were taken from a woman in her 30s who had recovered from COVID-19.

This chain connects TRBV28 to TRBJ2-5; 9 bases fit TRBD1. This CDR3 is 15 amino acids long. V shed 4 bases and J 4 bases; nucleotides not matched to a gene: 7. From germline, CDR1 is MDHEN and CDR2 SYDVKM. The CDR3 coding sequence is TGTGCCAGCAGTTACAGGGGGCTTGCCGGAGAGACCCAGTACTTC. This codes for CASSYRGLAGETQYF.

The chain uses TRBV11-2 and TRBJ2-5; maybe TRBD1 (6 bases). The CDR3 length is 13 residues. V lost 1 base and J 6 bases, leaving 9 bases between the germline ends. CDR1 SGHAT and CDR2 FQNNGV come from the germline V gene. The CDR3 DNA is TGTGCCAGCAGCTTAGTAGGGGGAAAGACCCAGTACTTC. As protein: CASSLVGGKTQYF. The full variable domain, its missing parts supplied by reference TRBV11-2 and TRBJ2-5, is EAGVAQSPRYKIIEKRQSVAFWCNPISGHATLYWYQQILGQGPKLLIQFQNNGVVDDSQLPKDRFSAERLKGVDSTLKIQPAKLEDSAVYLCASSLVGGKTQYFGPGTRLLVL.

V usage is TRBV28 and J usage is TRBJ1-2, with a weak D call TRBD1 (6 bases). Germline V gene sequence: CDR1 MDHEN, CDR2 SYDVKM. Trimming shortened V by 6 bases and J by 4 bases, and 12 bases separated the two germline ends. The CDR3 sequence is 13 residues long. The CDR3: CASSPMTGYGYTF. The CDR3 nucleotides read TGTGCCAGCAGCCCAATGACAGGCTATGGCTACACCTTC.

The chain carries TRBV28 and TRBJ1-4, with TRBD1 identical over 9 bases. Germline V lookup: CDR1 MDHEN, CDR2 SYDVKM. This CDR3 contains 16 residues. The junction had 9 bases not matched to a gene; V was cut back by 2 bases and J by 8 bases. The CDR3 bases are TGTGCCAGCAGTTTAGACAGGGGGTCGGTCTCGGAAAAACTGTTTTTT. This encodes CASSLDRGSVSEKLFF.

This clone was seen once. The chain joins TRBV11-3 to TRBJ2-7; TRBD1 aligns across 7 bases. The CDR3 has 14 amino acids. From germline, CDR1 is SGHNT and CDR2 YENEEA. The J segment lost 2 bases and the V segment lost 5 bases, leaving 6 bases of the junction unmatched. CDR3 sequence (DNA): TGTGCCAGCAGCATAAGACAGGGACCCTACGAGCAGTACTTC. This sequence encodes CASSIRQGPYEQYF.

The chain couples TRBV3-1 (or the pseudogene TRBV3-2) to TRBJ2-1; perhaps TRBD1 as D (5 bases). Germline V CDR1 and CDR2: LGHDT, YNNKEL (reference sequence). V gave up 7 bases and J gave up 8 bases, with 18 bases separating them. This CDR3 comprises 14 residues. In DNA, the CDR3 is TGTGCCAGCACCAAAGGGTACAGCAGGGATGAGCAGTTCTTC. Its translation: CASTKGYSRDEQFF.

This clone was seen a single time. This CDR3 is CTSRHPTGGYTF. The CDR3 region has the DNA TGCACCAGCCGACACCCGACAGGGGGCTACACCTTC. The chain joins TRBV1 to TRBJ1-2; the table's D call, TRBD1, was not checked against the DNA. TRBV1 is flagged as a pseudogene. The CDR3 is 12 residues long.

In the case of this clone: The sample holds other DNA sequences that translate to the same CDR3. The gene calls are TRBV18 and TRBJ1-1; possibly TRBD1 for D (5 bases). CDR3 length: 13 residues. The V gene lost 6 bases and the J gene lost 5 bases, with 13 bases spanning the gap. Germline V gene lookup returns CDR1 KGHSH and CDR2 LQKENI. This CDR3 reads CASSPTGGTEAFF. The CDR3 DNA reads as TGTGCCAGCTCTCCCACCGGGGGAACTGAAGCTTTCTTT. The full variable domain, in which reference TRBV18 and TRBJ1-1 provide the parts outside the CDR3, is NAGVMQNPRHLVRRRGQEARLRCSPMKGHSHVYWYRQLPEEGLKFMVYLQKENIIDESGMPKERFSAEFPKEGPSILRIQQVVRGDSAAYFCASSPTGGTEAFFGQGTRLTVV.

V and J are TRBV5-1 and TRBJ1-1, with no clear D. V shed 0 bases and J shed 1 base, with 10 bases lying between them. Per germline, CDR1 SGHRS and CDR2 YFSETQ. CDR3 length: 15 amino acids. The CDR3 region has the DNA TGCGCCAGCAGCTTGGCCGTCCGTTCGAACACTGAAGCTTTCTTT. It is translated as CASSLAVRSNTEAFF.

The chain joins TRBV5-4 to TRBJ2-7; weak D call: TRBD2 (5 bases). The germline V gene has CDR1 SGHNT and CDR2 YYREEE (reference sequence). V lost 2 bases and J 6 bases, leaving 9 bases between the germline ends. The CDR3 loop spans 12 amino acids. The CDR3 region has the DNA TGTGCCAGCAGCTTTTTTCGGGGCGAGCAGTACTTC. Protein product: CASSFFRGEQYF. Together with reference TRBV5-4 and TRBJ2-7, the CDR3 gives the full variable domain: ETGVTQSPTHLIKTRGQQVTLRCSSQSGHNTVSWYQQALGQGPQFIFQYYREEENGRGNFPPRFSGLQFPNYSSELNVNALELDDSALYLCASSFFRGEQYFGPGTRLTVT.